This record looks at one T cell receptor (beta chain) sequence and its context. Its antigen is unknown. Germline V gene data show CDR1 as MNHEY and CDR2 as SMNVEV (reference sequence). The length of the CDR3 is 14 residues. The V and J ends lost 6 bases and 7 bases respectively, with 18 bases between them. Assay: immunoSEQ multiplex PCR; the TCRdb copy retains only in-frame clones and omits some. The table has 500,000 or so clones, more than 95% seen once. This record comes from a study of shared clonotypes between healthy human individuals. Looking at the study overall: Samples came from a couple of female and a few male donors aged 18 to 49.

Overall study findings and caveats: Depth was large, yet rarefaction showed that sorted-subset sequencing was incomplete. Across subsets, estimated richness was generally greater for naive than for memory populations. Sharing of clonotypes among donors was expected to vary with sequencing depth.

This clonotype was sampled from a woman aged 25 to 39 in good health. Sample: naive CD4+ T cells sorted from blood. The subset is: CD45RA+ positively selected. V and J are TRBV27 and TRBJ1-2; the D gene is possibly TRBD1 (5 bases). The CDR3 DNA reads TGTGCCAGCAGCCAAGGGACGGCACAGCGTGGCTACACCTTC. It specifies CASSQGTAQRGYTF.